What follows describes a single TCR beta chain. Antigen specificity is unknown. This entry belongs to a study of cytomegalovirus exposure and HLA in healthy donors. Use of 60 Vbeta and 13 Jbeta primers characterized the PCR. Here immunoSEQ multiplex PCR was the method, and the copy in TCRdb shows in-frame clones only, minus some. The sample has 120,000 to 150,000 clones; 75% to 85% are singletons. Germline V gives CDR1 SQVTM, CDR2 ANQGSEA. V dropped 4 bases and J dropped 2 bases, with 12 bases sitting between them. This CDR3 has 13 residues. The study's findings and limits: Among TCR beta chains, those listed as cytomegalovirus-associated numbered over 150. Upon later analysis, TCR association rates were observed to vary by HLA locus, being highest for DRB1 and lowest for HLA-C. Sequencing depth across donors, presence/absence analyses assumed, was roughly uniform. It has been reported that TCR beta sequences accurately predicted the HLA-A and HLA-B alleles of most subjects.

This clonotype originated in a woman in her 40s in good health and CMV-seropositive. The sequencing sample was made of PBMCs. This chain links TRBV29-1 with TRBJ2-7, with a possible D match to TRBD1 (7 bases). The CDR3 is CSVGGDSAYEQYF. CDR3 nucleotide sequence: TGCAGCGTTGGCGGGGACAGCGCCTACGAGCAGTACTTC.